The present T cell receptor (beta chain) was sequenced within a study of technical replicates of blood from several donors. Data came from immunoSEQ multiplex PCR; TCRdb stores just in-frame clones and leaves some out. Of about 97,000 clones in the sample, over 90% are singletons; the top ten hold approximately 0.21%. Germline-derived CDR1 and CDR2 are MDHEN and SYDVKM. V lost 7 bases and J 4 bases, leaving 13 bases between the germline ends. The CDR3 is made up of 13 amino acids. The sample consisted of T cells isolated from PBMCs. The chain uses TRBV28 and TRBJ2-5; D is perhaps TRBD2 (6 bases). This sequence was found in a human donor in good health. CDR3 sequence (DNA): TGTGCCAGCATGGGGGGTGCGGCAGAGACCCAGTACTTC. Translating gives CASMGGAAETQYF.